The present entry profiles one TCR beta chain with its context. The germline V gene encodes CDR1 SGHAT and CDR2 FQNNGV. This CDR3 comprises 13 residues. V dropped 1 base and J dropped 4 bases, with 7 bases sitting between them. These data are taken from a study of early T cells in non-severe SARS-CoV-2 infection. TCRdb ran MiXCR on the 5' RACE reads and lists one entry per CDR3 protein. Of roughly 50,000 distinct CDR3 sequences in the sample, about 6.2% are singletons; the top ten hold approximately 6.9%. Sequencing used whole blood, obtained at baseline. The J gene is TRBJ1-2, the V gene TRBV11-2; a possible D gene is TRBD1 (6 bases). The receptor was derived from an adult who was a healthcare worker with PCR-confirmed SARS-CoV-2 infection or an uninfected control (not recorded which). The CDR3 is CASSLGTVYGYTF. The CDR3 bases are TGTGCCAGCAGCTTAGGGACAGTCTATGGCTACACCTTC.